A single sample is the source of the 12 T cell receptor beta chains below, sequenced in a study of cytomegalovirus exposure and HLA in healthy donors. Both 60 Vbeta primers and 13 Jbeta primers went into the PCR. TCRdb's copy holds only in-frame clones and misses some; the assay was immunoSEQ multiplex PCR. The sample yields roughly 130,000 clones, 80% to 90% seen once. Sequencing was carried out using PBMCs. The source is a middle-aged man in good health and CMV-seronegative.

This sequence joins TRBV30 and TRBJ1-2, with a possible D match to TRBD1 (5 bases). Trimming took 4 bases from V and 3 from J, leaving 12 bases between them. Germline loops: CDR1 GTSNPN, CDR2 SVGIG (reference sequence). The length of the CDR3 is 13 residues. The DNA of the CDR3 is TGTGCCTGGATTCCAGGGTTCGACTATGGCTACACCTTC. Translated: CAWIPGFDYGYTF.

V usage is TRBV15 and J usage is TRBJ2-2, with a possible D match to TRBD2 (5 bases). The germline V gene has CDR1 LNHNV and CDR2 YYDKDF (reference sequence). V lost 4 bases to trimming and J lost 7 bases, with 13 bases between them. The CDR3 length is 14 residues. Written as DNA, the CDR3 is TGTGCCACCAGCATTCATCGGGATGGCGGGGAGCTGTTTTTT. Translating gives CATSIHRDGGELFF. Using reference TRBV15 and TRBJ2-2 for the parts outside the CDR3, the full variable domain is DAMVIQNPRYQVTQFGKPVTLSCSQTLNHNVMYWYQQKSSQAPKLLFHYYDKDFNNEADTPDNFQSRRPNTSFCFLDIRSPGLGDTAMYLCATSIHRDGGELFFGEGSRLTVL.

This clone was observed a few times. At one end the junction does not follow the germline gene, possibly because of a read error. This sequence joins TRBV7-7 and TRBJ2-1; D gene uncertain. This CDR3 spans 14 amino acids. Per germline, CDR1 SSHAT and CDR2 FNYEAQ (reference sequence). The CDR3 nucleotides read TGTGCTAGCAGCTTAGACTTGCGAAGAAATGAGCAGTTCTTC. Protein: CASSLDLRRNEQFF. Together with reference TRBV7-7 and TRBJ2-1, the CDR3 gives the full variable domain: GAGVSQSPRYKVTKRGQDVTLRCDPISSHATLYWYQQALGQGPEFLTYFNYEAQPDKSGLPSDRFSAERPEGSISTLTIQRTEQRDSAMYRCASSLDLRRNEQFFGPGTRLTVL.

This clone was seen a handful of times. The chain is built from TRBV4-1 and TRBJ2-5; 10 nucleotides match TRBD1. V shed 8 bases, J shed 2 bases, and the junction held 5 bases outside the gene matches. The germline CDR1 and CDR2 sequences are MGHRA and YSYEKL. The CDR3 length is 14 residues. The CDR3 spells CASSGTGVQETQYF. DNA of the CDR3: TGCGCCAGCTCCGGGACAGGGGTACAAGAGACCCAGTACTTC.

This CDR3 reads CASSPGTGGDTGELFF. The CDR3 DNA reads TGTGCCAGCAGCCCTGGGACAGGGGGAGACACCGGGGAGCTGTTTTTT. J is TRBJ2-2 and V is TRBV5-4; TRBD1 agrees at 11 bases. Germline CDR1 and CDR2: SGHNT and YYREEE (reference sequence). Trimming cost V 4 bases and J 3 bases; bases outside gene matches: 5. The CDR3 spans 16 residues.

The chain joins TRBV7-2 to TRBJ1-1; D might be TRBD1 (6 bases). CDR3 length: 13 residues. Trimming removed 5 bases at V and 3 bases at J, with 10 bases between. Germline V gene sequence: CDR1 SGHTA, CDR2 FQGNSA. The CDR3 protein is CASSADRYTEAFF. The CDR3, as DNA: TGTGCCAGCAGCGCGGACAGATACACTGAAGCTTTCTTT.

The chain couples TRBV15 to TRBJ2-3, with 9 bases lining up with TRBD2. The CDR3 loop spans 18 amino acids. Trimming removed 0 bases from V and 0 bases from J; junction bases left unmatched: 7. The germline V gene encodes CDR1 LNHNV and CDR2 YYDKDF (reference sequence). The CDR3 bases are TGTGCCACCAGCAGAGACCTTAAGCGGGGGGCTAGCACAGATACGCAGTATTTT. Residues: CATSRDLKRGASTDTQYF.

The chain has TRBV7-9 and TRBJ2-7, with a weak D call TRBD1 (6 bases). The CDR3 contains 16 residues. V gave up 3 bases and J gave up 6 bases, with 21 bases separating them. Germline loops: CDR1 SEHNR, CDR2 FQNEAQ (reference sequence). CDR3 protein: CASSFRRGPLEGEQYF. The CDR3 DNA reads as TGTGCCAGCAGCTTCCGCAGGGGACCTCTCGAAGGCGAGCAGTACTTC.

This clone was counted a few times. The chain recombines TRBV6-1 with TRBJ1-2; tentative D call: TRBD1 (5 bases). This CDR3 has 15 amino acids. The V gene's germline CDR1 is MNHNS and CDR2 SASEGT. V was pared by 4 bases and J by 7 bases, with 19 bases between. CDR3 bases: TGTGCCAGCAGTGCCCTGGGCAGGGAAGACTCTGGCTACACCTTC. This encodes CASSALGREDSGYTF.

This chain joins TRBV19 and TRBJ1-1, with TRBD1 matching 8 bases. This CDR3 comprises 15 residues. Germline CDR1 LNHDA, CDR2 SQIVND (reference sequence). With 5 bases clipped from V and 11 bases from J, the junction kept 16 bases outside the gene matches. The CDR3, as DNA: TGTGCCAGTAGTGACCACCTCACTGGACAGGGAGTGGCTTTCTTT. Translation gives CASSDHLTGQGVAFF. Combining the CDR3 with reference TRBV19 and TRBJ1-1 gives the whole variable domain DGGITQSPKYLFRKEGQNVTLSCEQNLNHDAMYWYRQDPGQGLRLIYYSQIVNDFQKGDIAEGYSVSREKKESFPLTVTSAQKNPTAFYLCASSDHLTGQGVAFFGQGTRLTVV.

This chain uses TRBV2 with TRBJ1-4; no definite D call. This CDR3 spans 13 amino acids. Deletions cut 4 bases from V and 6 bases from J, with 9 bases between. Germline CDR1 SNHLY, CDR2 FYNNEI. The CDR3 loop is CASSANVDEKLFF. The CDR3 bases are TGTGCCAGCAGTGCCAATGTTGATGAAAAACTGTTTTTT. Full variable domain (missing parts from reference TRBV2 and TRBJ1-4): EPEVTQTPSHQVTQMGQEVILRCVPISNHLYFYWYRQILGQKVEFLVSFYNNEISEKSEIFDDQFSVERPDGSNFTLKIRSTKLEDSAMYFCASSANVDEKLFFGSGTQLSVL.

The chain uses TRBV13 and TRBJ2-5; perhaps TRBD1 as D (7 bases). The CDR3 is 15 amino acids. The germline V and J ends were trimmed by 5 bases and 1 base, with 14 bases remaining between them. Germline V CDR1 and CDR2: PRHDT, FYEKMQ (reference sequence). CDR3 sequence reads: CASSVQGGIQETQYF. CDR3 nucleotide sequence: TGTGCCAGCAGCGTCCAGGGGGGCATCCAAGAGACCCAGTACTTC.